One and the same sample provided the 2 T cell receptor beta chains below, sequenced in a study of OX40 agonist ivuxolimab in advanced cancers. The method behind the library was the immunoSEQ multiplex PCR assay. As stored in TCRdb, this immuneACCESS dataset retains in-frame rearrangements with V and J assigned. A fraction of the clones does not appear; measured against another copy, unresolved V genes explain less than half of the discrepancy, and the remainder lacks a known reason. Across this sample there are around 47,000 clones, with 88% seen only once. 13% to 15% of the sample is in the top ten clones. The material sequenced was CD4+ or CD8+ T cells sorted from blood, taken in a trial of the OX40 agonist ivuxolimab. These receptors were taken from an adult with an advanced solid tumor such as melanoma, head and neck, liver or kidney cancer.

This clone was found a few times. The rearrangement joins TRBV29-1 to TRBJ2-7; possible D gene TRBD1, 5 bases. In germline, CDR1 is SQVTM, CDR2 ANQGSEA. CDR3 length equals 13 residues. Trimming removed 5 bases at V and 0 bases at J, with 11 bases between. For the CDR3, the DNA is TGCAGCGTTTGGCAGGGAAGCTCCTACGAGCAGTACTTC. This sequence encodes CSVWQGSSYEQYF.

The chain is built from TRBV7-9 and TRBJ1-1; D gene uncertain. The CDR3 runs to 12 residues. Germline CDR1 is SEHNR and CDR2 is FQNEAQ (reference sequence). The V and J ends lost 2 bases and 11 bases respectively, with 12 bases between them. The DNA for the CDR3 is TGTGCCAGCAGCTTAAGGTCGCGTTGGGCTTTCTTT. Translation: CASSLRSRWAFF. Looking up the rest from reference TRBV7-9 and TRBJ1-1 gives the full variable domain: DTGVSQNPRHKITKRGQNVTFRCDPISEHNRLYWYRQTLGQGPEFLTYFQNEAQLEKSRLLSDRFSAERPKGSFSTLEIQRTEQGDSAMYLCASSLRSRWAFFGQGTRLTVV.